The 18 T cell receptor beta chains listed next were all sequenced from one sample in a study of blood T cells in healthy people across ages (dated by TCRdb to the mid-2010s). Library prep was done by 5' RACE. Data came from an Illumina HiSeq 2500. A second PCR of 7 to 11 cycles was performed with a sample-barcoded 5' primer and a J-beta primer mix. Clones were called with MiXCR by TCRdb after fastp trimmed the public reads at Q25, and only in-frame beta chains were retained. Here each entry gathers all rows of one CDR3 protein and keeps the most common genes and DNA. In this sample the table shows 600,000 to 1,000,000 distinct CDR3 sequences, around a quarter of which occur a single time. The biggest ten clones account for 3.7% of the sample. This sample also belongs to another study, concerning T cells of mothers and their children.

Material for sequencing was blood. The receptor set was obtained from a boy between 10 and 17 years old in good health.

This chain links TRBV6-1 with TRBJ2-6, with D unclear. The CDR3 is 13 amino acids. Germline values: CDR1 MNHNS, CDR2 SASEGT. The V and J ends lost 6 bases and 9 bases respectively, with 12 bases between them. The CDR3 DNA is TGTGCCAGCAGCGGCCGGGTCCTCAACGTCCTGACTTTC. Its translation: CASSGRVLNVLTF.

The chain uses TRBV4-1 and TRBJ2-2; D may be TRBD1 (5 bases). The V and J ends lost 0 bases and 5 bases respectively, with 10 bases between them. CDR3 size: 15 residues. The germline V gene has CDR1 MGHRA and CDR2 YSYEKL. CDR3 DNA sequence: TGCGCCAGCAGCCAAGATGGGGCAGGGACCGGGGAGCTGTTTTTT. Its protein is CASSQDGAGTGELFF.

V usage is TRBV30 and J usage is TRBJ1-4, with 7 bases aligning to TRBD1. Germline V gives CDR1 GTSNPN, CDR2 SVGIG (reference sequence). V dropped 4 bases and J dropped 4; count of bases not matched to a gene: 9. The CDR3 loop spans 15 amino acids. DNA of the CDR3: TGTGCCTGGACAACAGGGGTGATGGGTAATGAAAAACTGTTTTTT. Protein product: CAWTTGVMGNEKLFF.

This clonotype has a handful of counts. V is TRBV11-1 and J is TRBJ2-5, with a possible D match to TRBD2 (5 bases). This CDR3 is 13 amino acids long. Trimming took off 5 bases at V and 5 bases at J, with 12 bases between the two ends. Per the germline V gene, CDR1 is SGHAT and CDR2 is FQDESV (reference sequence). The CDR3 spells CASSRRETETQYF. The CDR3 DNA follows: TGTGCCAGCAGCCGCCGGGAAACGGAGACCCAGTACTTC.

This clonotype appeared a few times. The CDR3 bases are TGCAGCGTTCTGACAGGGGCGGAACAGTTCTTC. This translates into CSVLTGAEQFF. This chain joins TRBV29-1 and TRBJ2-1; the match to TRBD1 covers 8 bases. The V gene end was trimmed by 5 bases and the J gene end by 13 bases; junction bases not matched to a gene: 7. The CDR3 length is 11 residues. CDR1 SQVTM and CDR2 ANQGSEA come from the germline V gene.

In this sample, this clonotype turned up many times. This chain joins TRBV27 and TRBJ2-7, with a weak D call TRBD1 (6 bases). The CDR3 runs 14 residues. Germline lookup yields CDR1 MNHEY and CDR2 SMNVEV (reference sequence). Trimming shortened V by 0 bases and J by 2 bases, and 8 bases separated the two germline ends. CDR3 loop: CASSLSQGTYEQYF. CDR3 DNA sequence: TGTGCCAGCAGTTTATCACAGGGAACCTACGAGCAGTACTTC.

The genes are TRBV7-2 and TRBJ1-2; a weak D match, TRBD1 (5 bases). The germline CDR1 and CDR2 sequences are SGHTA and FQGNSA. V shed 5 bases and J shed 0 bases, with 10 bases lying between them. The CDR3 is made up of 14 amino acids. CDR3 nucleotides: TGTGCCAGCAGCCCAGGGAGTCCTAACTATGGCTACACCTTC. Protein product: CASSPGSPNYGYTF. Based on the CDR3 plus reference TRBV7-2 and TRBJ1-2, the full variable domain is GAGVSQSPSNKVTEKGKDVELRCDPISGHTALYWYRQSLGQGLEFLIYFQGNSAPDKSGLPSDRFSAERTGGSVSTLTIQRTQQEDSAVYLCASSPGSPNYGYTFGSGTRLTVV.

This clonotype appeared a few times. This rearrangement joins TRBV12-3 or TRBV12-4 to TRBJ2-6; D is unresolved. Trimming left V 5 bases short and J 0 bases short, with 14 bases between. The CDR3 extends over 17 amino acids. The CDR3 DNA follows: TGTGCCAGCAGTCCAGAGGCGGTATTCTCTGGGGCCAACGTCCTGACTTTC. Its protein product is CASSPEAVFSGANVLTF.

The rearrangement links TRBV20-1 to TRBJ2-5; 7 positions agree with TRBD2. Near its end, the DNA agrees better with TRBJ2-7, so the J call may be wrong. The germline V gene has CDR1 DFQATT and CDR2 SNEGSKA (reference sequence). The CDR3 runs 13 residues. The CDR3 sequence: CSALREASYEQYF. The CDR3 bases are TGCAGTGCACTTCGGGAGGCTTCCTACGAGCAGTACTTC.

The V call is TRBV19, the J call TRBJ2-5, with 7 nucleotides matching TRBD2. With 8 bases clipped from V and 4 bases from J, the junction kept 10 bases outside the gene matches. The CDR3 spans 14 residues. CDR1 and CDR2 from the germline V gene are LNHDA and SQIVND (reference sequence). The CDR3 region is CASGVTSAPETQYF. The CDR3 coding sequence is TGTGCCAGTGGGGTAACTAGCGCCCCAGAGACCCAGTACTTC.

This clonotype has more than one count but fewer than ten. The chain links TRBV5-1 to TRBJ2-2, with 7 bases that match TRBD1. CDR1 is SGHRS and CDR2 is YFSETQ in the germline V gene. This CDR3 spans 17 amino acids. Trimming took 4 bases from V and 6 from J; bases not matched to a gene: 15. The CDR3 spells CASSPNQLRQGAGELFF. The DNA of the CDR3 is TGCGCCAGCAGCCCCAATCAATTAAGACAGGGAGCCGGGGAGCTGTTTTTT.

CDR3 in DNA: TGTGCCTCTTCCGGGACGGAGGTCTACGAGCAGTACTTC. It specifies CASSGTEVYEQYF. This chain connects TRBV30 to TRBJ2-7; D is perhaps TRBD1 or TRBD2 (5 bases each). The CDR3 extends over 13 amino acids. Germline values: CDR1 GTSNPN, CDR2 SVGIG (reference sequence). V was trimmed by 7 bases and J by 3 bases, leaving 16 bases between them.

This clonotype was picked up a small number of times. CDR3 in amino acids: CASSSGYPYYEQYF. CDR3 DNA sequence: TGTGCCAGCAGTTCCGGCTACCCCTACTACGAGCAGTACTTC. The V call is TRBV12-3 or TRBV12-4, the J call TRBJ2-5, with no clear D. The J call may be in error: the DNA end matches TRBJ2-7 better. The CDR3 consists of 14 residues.

This clonotype was recorded a few times. This chain uses TRBV11-2 with TRBJ1-1; maybe TRBD1 (6 bases). Between the trimmed V and J ends, which lost 4 bases and 11 bases, there was a span of 20 bases. The germline gives CDR1 SGHAT, CDR2 FQNNGV. There are 14 residues in the CDR3. Here the CDR3 reads CASSSGAPGAGAFF. CDR3 bases: TGTGCCAGCAGCTCAGGGGCCCCAGGGGCAGGCGCTTTCTTT. Together with reference TRBV11-2 and TRBJ1-1, the CDR3 gives the full variable domain: EAGVAQSPRYKIIEKRQSVAFWCNPISGHATLYWYQQILGQGPKLLIQFQNNGVVDDSQLPKDRFSAERLKGVDSTLKIQPAKLEDSAVYLCASSSGAPGAGAFFGQGTRLTVV.

This chain connects TRBV20-1 to TRBJ2-5; a possible D gene is TRBD1 (6 bases). The ends were cut back, 3 bases at V and 13 bases at J, with 12 bases in the middle. Germline CDR1 is DFQATT and CDR2 is SNEGSKA (reference sequence). This CDR3 has 10 amino acids. The CDR3 bases are TGCAGTGCTAGGGGGGCAGCTTGGTACTTC. Protein: CSARGAAWYF.

The chain has TRBV12-3 or TRBV12-4 and TRBJ1-2; D unresolved. This CDR3 has 14 amino acids. With 8 bases removed from V and 8 bases from J, the gap between germline ends came to 21 bases. CDR3 protein: CASAAGRDNWGYTF. CDR3 DNA sequence: TGTGCCAGCGCAGCAGGACGGGATAACTGGGGCTACACCTTC.

The chain uses TRBV27 and TRBJ2-1, with TRBD1 matching over 9 bases. This CDR3 comprises 13 residues. Losses at the gene ends were 3 bases for V and 7 bases for J; bases not matched to a gene: 1. Germline values: CDR1 MNHEY, CDR2 SMNVEV (reference sequence). The CDR3 DNA follows: TGTGCCAGCAGTTTCGACAGGGGGAATGAGCAGTTCTTC. Translation gives CASSFDRGNEQFF.

This clonotype has a handful of counts. An end of the junction does not agree with germline; a read error may underlie this. The J gene is TRBJ1-4, the V gene TRBV5-1; D is possibly TRBD1 (5 bases). The germline V gene has CDR1 SGHRS and CDR2 YFSETQ. This CDR3 is 16 amino acids long. The CDR3 bases are TGCACCAGCAGCGGGGGACCGAGTGCAACTAATGAAAAACTGTTTTTT. Translation gives CTSSGGPSATNEKLFF. The full variable domain, rest sourced from reference TRBV5-1 and TRBJ1-4, is KAGVTQTPRYLIKTRGQQVTLSCSPISGHRSVSWYQQTPGQGLQFLFEYFSETQRNKGNFPGRFSGRQFSNSRSEMNVSTLELGDSALYLCTSSGGPSATNEKLFFGSGTQLSVL.